The sequence of this TCR beta chain was determined in a study of cytomegalovirus exposure and HLA in healthy donors (dated by TCRdb to 2017 to 2019). Broadly, across the study: An earlier analysis of under 600 of the donors reported 276 Gb of sequence data and around 110 million unique TCR beta sequences from roughly 200 million T cells. A later analysis re-examined previously published TCR beta repertoires from hundreds of donors and added high-resolution HLA genotyping to investigate patterns of TCR occurrence. All discovery cohort repertoires had been generated using a single sequencing platform. An early release covering 500 to 750 HLA-typed donors comprised about 290 gigabases of sequencing data and about 90 million unique TCR sequences. An earlier analysis of more than 450 of the donors used high-throughput TCR beta sequencing to judge whether each TCR beta V gene segment behaved as functional or pseudogenic. Across 300 to 500 genotyped donors of the cohort, an average of about 200,000 unique TCR beta nucleotide sequences per donor were sequenced, and roughly a sixth of those sequences were non-productive. In addition to the first cohort of roughly 700 subjects, a separate validation cohort of approximately 130 different subjects was used. HLA typing covered class I and class II loci at four-digit resolution. To predict cytomegalovirus infection status, the study brought together high-throughput TCR immunosequencing, statistical association of individual TCRs with disease status, and machine learning. The later analysis used no new phenotypic data to find candidate immune exposures, relying instead on TCR beta sequences and their occurrence across donors. Donor age, sex, ethnicity and CMV serostatus were compiled together with the repertoire data. A later genetic analysis used genome-wide SNP genotypes for about 60% of the roughly 700 donors, treating that subset as a discovery cohort. The aim of the study was to test whether cataloging public T cell receptors could identify signatures of past pathogen exposure. Typing coverage varied by locus: about 620-640 donors for A, B, C, DRB1 and DQB1; approximately 520 for DQA1; more than 600 for DPA1; 400 to 480 for DPB1. A handful of DR-DQ haplotypes were handled as single units for association and clustering because linkage in the cohort was strong. Among the roughly 400 genotyped donors, approximately 77% belonged to the genetic ancestry cluster associated with self-reported Caucasian donors. The study used immunosequencing to profile the T cell repertoires of several hundred subjects and linked those repertoires to cytomegalovirus serostatus. Study-wide conclusions, independent of this receptor: A later analysis found that HLA-associated TCR beta chains were more clonally expanded and had lower generation probabilities than equally common non-associated chains. CMV serostatus was the only immune exposure information available for the cohort. A group of highly shared sequence variants was considered likely to be a technical artifact of the sequencing pipeline. Three of the identified cytomegalovirus-associated TCR beta chains were confirmed in vitro to be specific for cytomegalovirus antigens. This cohort had only TCR beta chains sequenced, and the lack of alpha or paired-chain data limited which features could be detected. The study gave a list of about 170 TCR beta chains associated with cytomegalovirus. Because HLA typing was unavailable for some donors at each locus, only the typed subset was used in association tests. In a later genetic analysis, fewer N-insertions in productive TCRs were reported among donors in an Asian-associated ancestry cluster than the roughly 700-donor mean. Assigning TCR associations to individual alleles was difficult when HLA alleles, especially DR and DQ, strongly co-occurred. The earlier analysis of fewer than 750 of the donors excluded over 15 rarely observed V segments, including chromosome 9 orphons, because counts were too low. Some IMGT-functional V segments, including TRBV6-2 and TRBV6-3, could not be distinguished by the 87-base-pair reads and were therefore excluded. Most TCR sequences were observed very rarely across donors, whereas some public TCRs were present in many individuals. Most CMV-associated TCR beta chains appeared to be HLA-restricted in a later analysis, and the HLA associations seemed to be driven largely by CMV exposure. A further reported finding was that TCR beta sequences accurately predicted the HLA-A and HLA-B alleles for most subjects in the first cohort. In a later analysis, 16,951 TCR beta sequences were associated with specific HLA alleles at a false discovery rate of 0.05. In an earlier analysis of approximately 590 of the donors, most TCR beta V segments appeared in productive rearrangements about 87% or about 30% of the time, broadly matching IMGT annotations. The classifier was reported to diagnose cytomegalovirus status with high specificity and sensitivity in both the original cohort and the validation cohort. Roughly uniform sequencing depth across donors was assumed in presence/absence analyses, although this assumption may not hold. The authors suggested that the approach could potentially be extended to other disease states and immunological phenotypes. Correlated functional status among segregating V segments might reflect linkage disequilibrium, but an unknown experimental factor could not be ruled out. Several of the top co-occurrence clusters appeared to be linked to parvovirus B19, influenza, CMV and Epstein-Barr virus, according to a later analysis. An association between a missense DCLRE1C variant and V-gene and J-gene trimming of TCR beta chains was found in a later genetic analysis and replicated in an independent cohort. According to a later analysis, TCR association rates differed among HLA loci, with DRB1 alleles showing the most associated TCRs and HLA-C alleles showing the fewest.

The CDR3 goes from the cysteine to the phenylalanine over 15 residues. Only the CDR3 part of the read is kept: 45 bases, read in frame from the first base. V is shortened by 0 bases, J by 5 bases, and the region joining them spans 14 bases. CDR1 and CDR2, per the germline V gene, are SGHRS and YFSETQ. About this clone: Its target antigen remains unknown. Base qualities are not provided; no much larger clone lies one nucleotide away.

The cohort comprised some 680 healthy bone marrow donors. Cohort members were all nominally healthy when sampled, although unrecorded immune exposures were likely present. The donor was CMV seronegative and belonged to the group of 352 seronegative cohort members. A peripheral blood sample was provided by each donor, and peripheral blood mononuclear cells were used for TCR beta sequencing. The Qiagen DNeasy Blood Extraction Kit was used to extract genomic DNA from the blood cell samples. Libraries were prepared through the immunoSEQ multiplex PCR assay. For the multiplex PCR, a mixture combining 60 forward primers for TCR Vbeta segments and 13 reverse primers for TCR Jbeta segments was used. A multiplex PCR assay on genomic DNA amplified the CDR3 region of rearranged TCR beta genes. The amplified TCR beta libraries were sequenced on the Illumina HiSeq System as 87-base-pair reads. From the authors' description of their analysis: A later analysis counted tens of millions of unique TCR beta chains across the 650 to 700 repertoires, and 9 million to 14 million of these chains were shared by at least two donors. Raw reads were error-corrected and collapsed into unique sequences by a nearest-neighbor algorithm in which closely related sequences were merged to remove PCR and sequencing errors. Alignment of CDR3 sequences to IMGT reference sequences was used to assign V, D and J gene segments. For a sequence to be retained, at least a six-nucleotide match to both a V gene segment and a J gene segment was required. A rearrangement was called productive if the CDR3 had no stop codons and remained in frame with V and J, and every other rearrangement was called non-productive. Following IMGT convention, CDR3 was defined as the stretch from the second conserved V-encoded cysteine to the conserved J-encoded phenylalanine. Sequences without an unambiguous match to a single V gene segment were excluded from the earlier analysis of a few hundred of the donors. In an earlier analysis of more than 500 of the donors, a V segment was called functional when productive rearrangements were above 56.7%, and segregating when the standard deviation between donors exceeded 5%. To diagnose cytomegalovirus status from the catalog of TCR beta chain sequences, a statistical classification framework was built. V and J gene assignment, in a later analysis, came from comparing TCR nucleotide sequences with IMGT/GENE-DB human TR gene sequences. The TCRdist pipeline was used in a later analysis to assign CDR3 sequences and most-parsimonious VDJ recombination scenarios. A later analysis defined each TCR beta chain by its CDR3 amino acid sequence plus V-gene family, and excluded reads lacking a unique V-gene family. In a later analysis, 450 to 600 highly shared, low-generation-probability nucleotide sequences were removed to address suspected cross-contamination and a sequencing artifact. In a later analysis, a clonal expansion index was calculated for each public chain from normalized within-repertoire ranks of inferred template counts. In a later analysis, generation probabilities were computed using a VDJ recombination model fitted to out-of-frame rearrangements, and the results were checked against IGoR. Hypergeometric tests were used in a later analysis to score TCR-TCR, TCR-HLA and TCR-CMV co-occurrence, with a repertoire-size bias correction applied to the TCR pairs. False discovery rates were estimated in a later analysis by permuting HLA or CMV assignments 20 times. In a later analysis, co-occurring TCRs were grouped using DBSCAN, and TCRdist sequence similarity was added for clustering within HLA-allele-positive subsets. Repertoires with fewer than 30,000 or more than 120,000 public chains, plus five repertoires with anomalous nucleotide sharing, were excluded from co-occurrence clustering. Not all clones reach the TCRdb copy of this immuneACCESS table, which keeps in-frame sequences only. Checked studies attribute under half of the gap to unresolved V genes and leave the rest unexplained. From that table come the V and J calls and clone size; the DNA was used to work out D and trimming. Counted in this sample were 200,000 to 250,000 clones; 80% to 90% of them appeared once. 0.2% to 0.25% of the sample rests with the top ten.

This receptor chain uses TRBV5-1 and TRBJ1-1; TRBD1 is perhaps the D gene, given 5 matching bases. Specimen: PBMCs. The sequence was collected from a girl aged 2-10 years in good health and CMV-seronegative. The CDR3 reads as follows: CASSLGQGIRTEAFF. At the DNA level, the sequence is TGCGCCAGCAGCTTGGGGCAGGGAATAAGGACTGAAGCTTTCTTT.